These T cell receptor beta chains were read from a single sample in a study of T-cell memory formation after mild COVID-19. TCRdb processed the 5' RACE reads anew with MiXCR; each CDR3 protein has one entry. Here the sample spans just over 200,000 distinct CDR3 sequences, more than 8% being singletons. The specimen sequenced was PBMCs or a T cell subset sorted from them (not recorded which). All receptors derive from a young man who had mild COVID-19 (a few samples of this study predate the infection). Cell type and time point are not known. Both conserved end residues are part of each CDR3. A D gene is named only where the DNA matches it firmly. A row's size may be missing; if present it is once, few, many or a size class.

j_call d_call clone_size v_call cdr3_nt cdr3_aa
TRBJ2-5 TRBD2 NA TRBV7-2 TGTGCCAGCAGCCGTAGCGGGGGGACGGAGACCCAGTACTTC CASSRSGGTETQYF
TRBJ2-2 NA few TRBV6-5 TGTGCCAGCAGTTACTCCCAGGGAGGCACCGGGGAGCTGTTTTTT CASSYSQGGTGELFF
TRBJ1-5 NA NA TRBV7-8 TGTGCCAGCAGCTTGGCACAAGATCAGCCCCAGCATTTT CASSLAQDQPQHF
TRBJ1-2 TRBD1 few TRBV5-4 TGTGCCAGCAGCTTCGACAGGGGAGGCTACACCTTC CASSFDRGGYTF
TRBJ2-2 TRBD2 few TRBV19 TGTGCCAGTAGTATCCAGCGGGGTTACACCGGGGAGCTGTTTTTT CASSIQRGYTGELFF
TRBJ2-5 NA NA TRBV20-1 TGCAGTGCTGCCGAGGGGACCCAGTACTTC CSAAEGTQYF
TRBJ2-1 TRBD2 many TRBV5-1 TGCGCCAGCAGCCCCGGTGGTGGCGGGGGGCCCGGCAGCTCCTACAATGAGCAGTTCTTC CASSPGGGGGPGSSYNEQFF
TRBJ2-5 TRBD1 many TRBV29-1 TGCAGCGTCGATGGGACAGGGGGTTCAGAGACCCAGTACTTC CSVDGTGGSETQYF
TRBJ2-3 TRBD1 NA TRBV12-5 TGTGCTAGTGGCGAACAACAGGGGCATACGCAGTATTTT CASGEQQGHTQYF
TRBJ2-1 TRBD2 NA TRBV18 TGTGCCAGCTCACTTGCGGGGGAGGACAATGAGCAGTTCTTC CASSLAGEDNEQFF
TRBJ2-5 NA many TRBV5-1 TGCGCCAGCAGCTTGGCCTCCGAGACCCAGTACTTC CASSLASETQYF
TRBJ2-5 TRBD2 many TRBV5-1 TGCGCCAGCGGCCAAGGGGGACTAGCGGTACAAGAGACCCAGTACTTC CASGQGGLAVQETQYF
TRBJ1-6 NA few TRBV6-5 TGTGCCAGCACAGTACAGGAACGCTCACCCCTCCACTTT CASTVQERSPLHF
TRBJ1-1 NA few TRBV7-2 TGTGCCAGCAGTATGACCGCACGATGGGCTGAAGCTTTCTTT CASSMTARWAEAFF
TRBJ2-5 TRBD1 many TRBV4-1 TGCGCCAGCAGCCAAAGGGGACAGGCAGAAGAGACCCAGTACTTC CASSQRGQAEETQYF
TRBJ1-6 NA NA TRBV5-1 TGCGCCAGCAGCTGGGCAGAGAGGGGTAATTCACCCCTCCACTTT CASSWAERGNSPLHF
TRBJ2-6 NA few TRBV5-6 TGTGCCAGCAGCCCGAACCCTTCTGGGGCCAACGTCCTGACTTTC CASSPNPSGANVLTF
TRBJ2-3 NA many TRBV7-2 TGTGCCAGCAGCTTATTACAGGCCACAGATACGCAGTATTTT CASSLLQATDTQYF
TRBJ2-2 NA few TRBV7-6 TGTGCCAGCAGCTTAGCGCCCGGGACTACCGGGGAGCTGTTTTTT CASSLAPGTTGELFF
TRBJ2-7 TRBD2 many TRBV5-6 TGTGCCAGCAGCGAAGGGAGCGGGGTTACCTACGAGCAGTACTTC CASSEGSGVTYEQYF
TRBJ2-4 NA few TRBV6-5 TGTGCCAGCAGTTACTTCGGGATCGCTACCGACATTCAGTACTTC CASSYFGIATDIQYF
TRBJ1-1 NA few TRBV11-2 TGTGCCAGCAGCTCCCGGGTTGCTGAAGCTTTCTTT CASSSRVAEAFF
TRBJ2-5 TRBD2 many TRBV12-3/TRBV12-4 TGTGCCAGCACCCTTGGGGCGGGGGAGGGGACCCAGTACTTC CASTLGAGEGTQYF
TRBJ2-7 NA many TRBV7-2 TGTGCCAGCAGCCCCGGAGGGGGAGACCGTTCCTACGAGCAGTACTTC CASSPGGGDRSYEQYF
TRBJ2-1 NA NA TRBV3-1 TGTGCCAGCAGCCGGACGGTTGAGGAGCAGTTCTTC CASSRTVEEQFF
TRBJ2-2 NA few TRBV5-1 TGCGCCAGCAGTTCGGACAGTAACACCGGGGAGCTGTTTTTT CASSSDSNTGELFF
TRBJ2-7 TRBD2 few TRBV20-1 TGCAGTGCTAGAGATCCTAGGACTAGCGGGGCCTACGAGCAGTACTTC CSARDPRTSGAYEQYF
TRBJ1-1 NA NA TRBV29-1 TGCAGCGTAGGGGACCTCACCGCTGAAGCTTTCTTT CSVGDLTAEAFF
TRBJ1-6 NA many TRBV12-3/TRBV12-4 TGTGCCAGCAGTACAGGTTCTATAATTCACCCCCTCCACTTT CASSTGSIIHPLHF
TRBJ2-7 NA few TRBV30 TGTGCCTGGAGTGTATGGGGGGTGACTGCCGAGCAGTACTTC CAWSVWGVTAEQYF
TRBJ1-2 NA NA TRBV4-3 TGCGCCAGCAGCCAAGATTGGGACGGAGTTCGGGGCTACACCTTC CASSQDWDGVRGYTF
TRBJ2-1 TRBD2 NA TRBV6-2/TRBV6-3 TGTGCCAGCAGTTACCCTCCTTGGCGGGGGAGTTACAATGAGCAGTTCTTC CASSYPPWRGSYNEQFF
TRBJ2-5 NA NA TRBV20-1 TGCAGTGCTAGTGTGTGGGAAGAGACCCAGTACTTC CSASVWEETQYF
TRBJ1-5 TRBD1 few TRBV6-1 TGTGCCAGCAACGGACAGGGAGGAAATCAGCCCCAGCATTTT CASNGQGGNQPQHF
TRBJ2-3 TRBD1 many TRBV29-1 TGCAGCGTTGCCGGACAGGGCCCAGATACGCAGTATTTT CSVAGQGPDTQYF
TRBJ1-2 NA many TRBV20-1 TGCAGTGCTAGAGACAGGACAGACCCGAGCTATGGCTACACCTTC CSARDRTDPSYGYTF
TRBJ1-2 NA NA TRBV18 TGTGCCAGCTCGACAGATTCATTAGGGAGATCGGACTATGGCTACACCTTC CASSTDSLGRSDYGYTF
TRBJ1-2 NA few TRBV20-1 TGCAGTTTAGAGGGATCAGTTGACTATGGCTACACCTTC CSLEGSVDYGYTF
TRBJ1-5 NA few TRBV20-1 TGCAGTGCAGGGGGGACTTATAGCAATCAGCCCCAGCATTTT CSAGGTYSNQPQHF
TRBJ1-1 NA NA TRBV7-2 TGTGCCAGCAGCTTAAGGGGCAGGGTTGCTTTCTTT CASSLRGRVAFF
TRBJ2-5 NA few TRBV7-6 TGTGCCAGCACCGGAGCGGGTCGAGAGACCCAGTACTTC CASTGAGRETQYF